A selection of T cell receptor beta chains follows, all from one sample in a study of T cell repertoires in breast cancer. TCRdb re-called the emulsion pairing reads through MiXCR, storing one row per CDR3 protein. The table includes about 40,000 distinct CDR3 sequences, about 48% detected once. Sequenced sample: CD8+ T cells. The receptors stem from a pool of human donors with breast cancer or a healthy control (not recorded which). CDR3s include the opening cysteine and the closing phenylalanine or tryptophan. The D gene is left open where the match is weak. Clone sizes are given selectively: once, few, many, or a class where the clone is expanded.

TRBJ2-7 TRBV7-9 - - TGTGCCAGCAGCTTAGTCGCAGAAAACTACGAGCAGTACTTC CASSLVAENYEQYF
TRBJ2-7 TRBV5-1 - - TGCGCCAGCAGCGTATGGGGTTCCGAGCAGTACTTC CASSVWGSEQYF
TRBJ1-6 TRBV7-9 TRBD1 - TGTGCCAGCAGCCCAAGGACAGGGAGGAATTCACCCCTCCACTTT CASSPRTGRNSPLHF
TRBJ2-5 TRBV27 TRBD1 few TGTGCCAGCTCTCCCCTCGGGCCCGGACAGGGGGCGGGGACCCAGTACTTC CASSPLGPGQGAGTQYF
TRBJ2-1 TRBV4-1 - few TGCGCCAGCAGCCAAGGTAGGGGGGCGGGGGATGAGCAGTTCTTC CASSQGRGAGDEQFF
TRBJ2-7 TRBV12-3/TRBV12-4 TRBD1 - TGTGCCAGCAGTCACTCCACAGGGGTCGAGCAGCACTTC CASSHSTGVEQHF
TRBJ2-3 TRBV29-1 - once TGCAGCGCCCCCGAGGCCGGTGATACGCAGTATTTT CSAPEAGDTQYF
TRBJ1-1 TRBV29-1 TRBD1 - TGCAGTGCACAGGGGTGGAGTGTCACTGAAGCTTTCTTC CSAQGWSVTEAFF
TRBJ2-7 TRBV4-1 TRBD2 - TGCGCCAGCAGCCCTCTAGCGGGGGCCCTTCGGGAGCAGTACTTC CASSPLAGALREQYF
TRBJ2-5 TRBV4-1 TRBD2 few TGCGCCAGCACCCAGCGGGAGGGCCGAGAGACCCAGTACTTC CASTQREGRETQYF
TRBJ2-7 TRBV6-5 TRBD1 - TGTGCCAGCAAGACGGGACAGGGGGGCTACGGGCAGTACTTC CASKTGQGGYGQYF
TRBJ1-1 TRBV4-2 - - TGTGCCAGCAGCCCACCCGAGACAGTGAACACTGAAGCTTTCTTT CASSPPETVNTEAFF
TRBJ2-1 TRBV28 TRBD2 - TGTGCCAGCAGTCCTCGTCGGGGTAGCGGGAACCCGCTGATGGAGTTCTTC CASSPRRGSGNPLMEFF
TRBJ2-5 TRBV7-6 - once TGTGCCAGCAGCTTGGGAGCGGACCTTGAAGAGACCCGGTACTTC CASSLGADLEETRYF
TRBJ2-7 TRBV27 - - TGTGCCAGCAGTTTATCGGCAGCAATCTCCTACGAGCAGTACTTC CASSLSAAISYEQYF
TRBJ1-5 TRBV29-1 TRBD1 - TGCAGCGTCGCCTACGGGGGACAGACCCAGCCCCAGCATTTT CSVAYGGQTQPQHF